This TCR beta chain originates from a study of cytomegalovirus exposure and HLA in healthy donors. The germline CDR1 and CDR2 sequences are SGHTA and FQGNSA. The CDR3 sequence is 17 residues long. Deletions cut 1 base from V and 2 bases from J, with 16 bases between. Study-wide findings and caveats: The study labeled 150 to 200 TCR beta chains cytomegalovirus-associated. Usually a TCR sequence was rare, but some public TCRs were found in many donors. Through in vitro validation, a few CMV-associated chains were shown to be specific for CMV antigens.

Produced via immunoSEQ multiplex PCR; TCRdb's table is partial and in-frame only. The table shows 200,000 to 300,000 clones, with over 75% occurring only once. On this clone itself: Its antigen remains unknown.

Sequenced: PBMCs. The rearrangement links TRBV7-2 to TRBJ2-3; the D gene is possibly TRBD2 (6 bases). The receptor was isolated from a man aged 18-30 years in good health and CMV-seropositive. The CDR3 region has the DNA TGTGCCAGCAGCTTAGGCGGGGCCGGCTTTTCCACAGATACGCAGTATTTT. Protein sequence: CASSLGGAGFSTDTQYF.